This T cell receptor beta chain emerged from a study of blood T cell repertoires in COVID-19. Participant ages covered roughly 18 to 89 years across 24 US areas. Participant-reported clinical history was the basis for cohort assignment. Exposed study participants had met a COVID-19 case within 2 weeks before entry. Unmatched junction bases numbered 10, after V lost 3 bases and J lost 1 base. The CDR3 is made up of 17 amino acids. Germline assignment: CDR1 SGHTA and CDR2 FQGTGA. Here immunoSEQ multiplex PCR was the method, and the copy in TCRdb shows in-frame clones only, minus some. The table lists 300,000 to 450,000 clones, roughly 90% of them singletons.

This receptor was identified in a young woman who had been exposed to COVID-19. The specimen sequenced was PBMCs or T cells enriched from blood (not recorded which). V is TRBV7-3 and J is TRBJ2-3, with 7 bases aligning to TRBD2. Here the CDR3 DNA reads TGTGCCAGCAGCTTTGCCCCCGGGGGGAAGGGCACAGATACGCAGTATTTT. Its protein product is CASSFAPGGKGTDTQYF.